The 30 T cell receptor beta chains given below trace back to one sample, sequenced in a study of blood T cell repertoires in COVID-19. Only in-frame clones appear in the TCRdb table, and some are missing; sequencing was by immunoSEQ multiplex PCR. Here the sample spans around 80,000 clones, 65% to 85% being singletons. The sequenced sample was peripheral blood. These receptors came from a man aged 50 to 59 with COVID-19, enrolled during active disease.

This clone was detected only a few times. The chain joins TRBV7-3 to TRBJ2-5, with TRBD2 as a possible D gene (7 bases). Trimming left V 4 bases short and J 5 bases short, with 14 bases between. Germline assignment: CDR1 SGHTA and CDR2 FQGTGA. The CDR3 has 14 amino acids. CDR3: CASSSGGGGETQYF. The CDR3 bases are TGTGCCAGCAGCTCGGGGGGCGGGGGCGAGACCCAGTACTTC.

This sequence joins TRBV10-3 and TRBJ2-3; no clear D. This CDR3 spans 13 amino acids. V lost 0 bases to trimming and J lost 4 bases, with 5 bases between them. Germline V CDR1 and CDR2: ENHRY, SYGVKD. For the CDR3, the DNA is TGTGCCATCAGTGAGTCCCTATCAGATACGCAGTATTTT. It codes for CAISESLSDTQYF.

The CDR3 DNA is TGTGCCAGCAGCCCCGGGGAGCGGGACGAGCAGTACTTC. This encodes CASSPGERDEQYF. The J gene is TRBJ2-7, the V gene TRBV3-1 (or the pseudogene TRBV3-2); tentatively, D is TRBD2 (6 bases). The germline CDR1 and CDR2 sequences are LGHDT and YNNKEL (reference sequence). The CDR3 has 13 residues. V lost 4 bases to trimming and J lost 5 bases, with 12 bases between them.

The chain joins TRBV3-1 (or the pseudogene TRBV3-2) to TRBJ2-3; D not resolved. Trimming cost V 3 bases and J 1 base, with 5 bases left between them. From germline, CDR1 is LGHDT and CDR2 YNNKEL (reference sequence). The CDR3 extends over 13 amino acids. The CDR3 sequence is CASSQTRTDTQYF. CDR3 nucleotides: TGTGCCAGCAGCCAGACTCGCACAGATACGCAGTATTTT.

This clone was picked up many times. The rearrangement uses TRBV27 and TRBJ2-2; TRBD2 is a possible D gene (5 bases). Germline-derived CDR1 and CDR2 are MNHEY and SMNVEV (reference sequence). V lost 3 bases, J lost 0 bases, and 11 bases lay in between. The CDR3 has 16 amino acids. The CDR3 sequence: CASSFILASNTGELFF. The CDR3 nucleotides read TGTGCCAGCAGTTTTATCTTAGCGTCGAACACCGGGGAGCTGTTTTTT.

This chain links TRBV7-9 with TRBJ2-5; D not certain. CDR1 and CDR2 (germline): SEHNR, FQNEAQ (reference sequence). V shed 4 bases and J shed 4 bases, with 7 bases lying between them. The CDR3 is 12 residues long. Here the CDR3 DNA reads TGTGCCAGCAGCTCCAGTGGAGAGACCCAGTACTTC. It encodes CASSSSGETQYF.

The CDR3 coding sequence is TGTGCCAGCAGCTTAGGCGGGCATAAAGGTTACGAGCAGTACTTC. Its translation: CASSLGGHKGYEQYF. The chain uses TRBV7-6 and TRBJ2-7; perhaps TRBD2 as D (5 bases). From germline, CDR1 is SGHVS and CDR2 FNYEAQ. The CDR3 has 15 residues. Trimming shortened V by 1 base and J by 4 bases, and 14 bases separated the two germline ends.

DNA for the CDR3: TGTGCCAGCTCACCAAGACAGGGGAGAGAGGGCGAGCAGTACTTC. The encoded protein is CASSPRQGREGEQYF. The chain combines TRBV18 with TRBJ2-7; TRBD1 matches at 8 bases. CDR1 is KGHSH and CDR2 is LQKENI in the germline V gene. This CDR3 is 15 amino acids long. The J segment lost 6 bases and the V segment lost 2 bases, leaving 9 bases of the junction unmatched.

This clone showed up just a few times. The J gene is TRBJ1-1, the V gene TRBV7-9; 7 bases match TRBD1. Per the germline V gene, CDR1 is SEHNR and CDR2 is FQNEAQ (reference sequence). After removal of 1 base from V and 5 bases from J, the junction contained 4 bases not matched to a gene. The CDR3 is 14 amino acids. CDR3 sequence reads: CASSLETGKTEAFF. DNA for the CDR3: TGTGCCAGCAGCTTAGAGACAGGGAAGACTGAAGCTTTCTTT.

This clone was detected only a few times. This chain links TRBV19 with TRBJ2-7; D may be TRBD2 (5 bases). This CDR3 is 14 amino acids long. Per germline, CDR1 LNHDA and CDR2 SQIVND (reference sequence). V lost 5 bases and J 4 bases, leaving 15 bases between the germline ends. The DNA of the CDR3 is TGTGCCAGTAGTCCCTCGGCGGGCATTTACGAGCAGTACTTC. It yields the protein CASSPSAGIYEQYF.

This chain joins TRBV27 and TRBJ2-5; tentatively, D is TRBD1 (6 bases). Germline assignment: CDR1 MNHEY and CDR2 SMNVEV (reference sequence). The CDR3 has 14 residues. The ends were cut back, 5 bases at V and 5 bases at J, with 15 bases in the middle. The CDR3 coding sequence is TGTGCCAGCAGTCTGACACAGGGTGGGGAGACCCAGTACTTC. Translating it yields CASSLTQGGETQYF.

V gene TRBV28 combines with J gene TRBJ2-2, with 7 bases fitting TRBD1. Per the germline V gene, CDR1 is MDHEN and CDR2 is SYDVKM. The CDR3 has 15 residues. V was pared by 5 bases and J by 6 bases, with 9 bases of the junction left unmatched. The CDR3 coding sequence is TGTGCCAGCAGTCCCCCGGACAGGATCGCCGGGGAGCTGTTTTTT. It encodes CASSPPDRIAGELFF.

This clone was counted once. The V call is TRBV6-2 or TRBV6-3, the J call TRBJ2-7; 8 bases agree with TRBD2. V was clipped by 6 bases and J by 7 bases; unmatched bases: 14. This CDR3 spans 15 amino acids. Germline V gene lookup returns CDR1 MNHEY and CDR2 SVGEGT. The CDR3 nucleotides are TGTGCCAGCAGCCCCCCAGCGGGAGTCGCTGGGGAGCAGTACTTC. Protein product: CASSPPAGVAGEQYF.

This clone has only a few counts. The V call is TRBV6-1, the J call TRBJ1-2; tentatively, D is TRBD1 (5 bases). The CDR3 extends over 14 amino acids. The V end lost 0 bases, the J end lost 8 bases, and 13 bases lay between the germline ends. Germline lookup yields CDR1 MNHNS and CDR2 SASEGT. The CDR3 sequence: CASSEAIETVGYTF. CDR3 sequence (DNA): TGTGCCAGCAGTGAAGCGATCGAGACAGTAGGCTACACCTTC.

CDR3 amino acids: CASSFDRGSGYTF. The CDR3 DNA sequence: TGTGCCAGCAGCTTTGACAGGGGGTCTGGCTACACCTTC. The V and J genes are TRBV7-3 and TRBJ1-2; 9 bases map to TRBD1. V shed 3 bases, J shed 7 bases, and the junction held 3 bases outside the gene matches. This CDR3 is 13 amino acids long. The germline CDR1 and CDR2 sequences are SGHTA and FQGTGA.

This clone was detected once. The genes are TRBV5-5 and TRBJ2-6; 9 nucleotides align to TRBD1. The J segment lost 0 bases and the V segment lost 4 bases, leaving 11 bases of the junction unmatched. CDR3 length equals 19 residues. Looked up from germline, CDR1 is SGHKS and CDR2 is YYEKEE (reference sequence). The CDR3: CASSGLAGQGASGANVLTF. The CDR3 DNA sequence: TGTGCCAGCAGCGGACTCGCGGGACAGGGAGCCTCTGGGGCCAACGTCCTGACTTTC.

CDR3 loop: CASSPRTSGRAKFF. The CDR3, as DNA: TGTGCCAGCAGCCCCCGGACTAGCGGGAGGGCTAAGTTCTTC. The V call is TRBV3-1 (or the pseudogene TRBV3-2), the J call TRBJ2-1; 15 nucleotides align to TRBD2. Germline CDR1 reads LGHDT; CDR2 reads YNNKEL (reference sequence). Unmatched junction bases numbered 6, after V lost 4 bases and J lost 14 bases. This CDR3 comprises 14 residues.

The V and J genes are TRBV30 and TRBJ2-2, with 10 bases matching TRBD1. The ends lost 7 bases at V and 3 bases at J; junction bases unmatched: 2. In germline, CDR1 is GTSNPN, CDR2 SVGIG (reference sequence). The CDR3 contains 13 residues. The CDR3 is CAYGQGDTGELFF. CDR3 DNA: TGTGCCTACGGACAGGGGGACACCGGGGAGCTGTTTTTT.

This chain links TRBV19 with TRBJ1-1; D is uncertain. The V and J ends lost 5 bases and 7 bases respectively, with 14 bases between them. CDR1 is LNHDA, CDR2 SQIVND, per germline (reference sequence). This CDR3 has 13 residues. CDR3 coding DNA: TGTGCCAGTAGTCCCGGGATTGGGAGTGAAGCTTTCTTT. This translates into CASSPGIGSEAFF.

This clone appeared a single time. The rearrangement uses TRBV4-2 and TRBJ2-5; TRBD2 matches at 11 bases. From germline, CDR1 is LGHNA and CDR2 YNFKEQ. V lost 4 bases, J lost 2 bases, and 6 bases stayed unmatched. The CDR3 is 16 residues long. CDR3 DNA: TGTGCCAGCAGCCTCGGGACTAGCGGCTTTCAAGAGACCCAGTACTTC. The encoded protein is CASSLGTSGFQETQYF.

J is TRBJ1-5 and V is TRBV21-1; TRBD1, the table's D call, was not compared with the DNA. TRBV21-1 is designated a pseudogene. The CDR3 extends over 14 amino acids. CDR3 sequence: CASISNSTNQPQHF. For the CDR3, the DNA is TGTGCCAGCATTTCGAACAGCACAAATCAGCCCCAGCATTTT.

This chain links TRBV5-1 with TRBJ1-4, with TRBD1 matching over 12 bases. The ends lost 4 bases at V and 2 bases at J; junction bases unmatched: 9. CDR1 is SGHRS, CDR2 YFSETQ, per germline. The CDR3 is 18 amino acids. As DNA, the CDR3 is TGCGCCAGCAGCAACACCGGGACAGGGGGCCTCACTAATGAAAAACTGTTTTTT. It is translated as CASSNTGTGGLTNEKLFF.

This rearrangement joins TRBV6-1 to TRBJ1-2, with 7 bases matching TRBD1. In germline, CDR1 is MNHNS, CDR2 SASEGT. CDR3 length: 15 amino acids. Trimming at V came to 2 bases and at J to 4 bases, leaving 7 bases not matched to a gene. CDR3 DNA: TGTGCCAGCAGTGAAACCTCGGCAGGGGGCTATGGCTACACCTTC. Translated, it gives CASSETSAGGYGYTF.

This sequence joins TRBV10-2 and TRBJ1-2; D may be TRBD1 (6 bases). The length of the CDR3 is 14 residues. Trimming left V 8 bases short and J 4 bases short, with 17 bases between. Germline CDR1 reads WSHSY; CDR2 reads SAAADI. The CDR3 sequence: CASGRDKVGYGYTF. The CDR3 DNA is TGCGCCAGCGGGAGGGACAAGGTCGGCTATGGCTACACCTTC.

The chain uses TRBV7-2 and TRBJ1-1; D is ambiguous. V shed 4 bases and J shed 1 base, with 10 bases lying between them. This CDR3 has 14 amino acids. CDR1 is SGHTA, CDR2 FQGNSA, per germline. In DNA, the CDR3 is TGTGCCAGCAGCTCCAGACAATCGAACACTGAAGCTTTCTTT. It translates to CASSSRQSNTEAFF.

In DNA form, the CDR3 reads TGTGCCAGCAGGCTTGAGGGACAGGACCAAGAGACCCAGTACTTC. It translates to CASRLEGQDQETQYF. The rearrangement joins TRBV28 to TRBJ2-5, with TRBD1 matching over 8 bases. This CDR3 is built from 15 residues. Unmatched junction bases numbered 6, after V lost 6 bases and J lost 0 bases. Germline lookup yields CDR1 MDHEN and CDR2 SYDVKM.

This chain uses TRBV28 with TRBJ2-1; 13 bases agree with TRBD2. V shed 6 bases and J 1 base; nucleotides not matched to a gene: 15. Germline CDR1 MDHEN, CDR2 SYDVKM. This CDR3 is 20 amino acids long. The CDR3: CASSHRGRTSGSGSYNEQFF. Written as DNA, the CDR3 is TGTGCCAGCAGCCATCGGGGTAGGACTAGCGGGAGTGGTTCCTACAATGAGCAGTTCTTC.

The chain employs TRBV21-1 and TRBJ2-3; no DNA check was done on the table's D call, TRBD2. TRBV21-1 is described as a pseudogene. This CDR3 has 12 residues. The chain's CDR3 is CASGASTDTQYF. CDR3 nucleotides: TGTGCCAGCGGAGCTAGCACAGATACGCAGTATTTT.

The chain recombines TRBV28 with TRBJ2-1, with 12 positions matching TRBD2. The V and J ends lost 2 bases and 2 bases, in that order; junction bases with no gene match: 4. The CDR3 sequence is 17 residues long. Germline CDR1 reads MDHEN; CDR2 reads SYDVKM. The CDR3 coding sequence is TGTGCCAGCAGTTTAGGACTAGCGGGACGAACCTACAATGAGCAGTTCTTC. Amino acid sequence: CASSLGLAGRTYNEQFF.

The V gene is TRBV4-1, the J gene TRBJ2-2; 8 positions match TRBD2. CDR1 and CDR2 from the germline V gene are MGHRA and YSYEKL. V was pared by 4 bases and J by 7 bases, with 17 bases of the junction left unmatched. CDR3 length equals 18 residues. The CDR3 is CASSRFGSREGQVGELFF. DNA for the CDR3: TGCGCCAGCAGCCGTTTCGGATCTCGGGAGGGCCAGGTCGGGGAGCTGTTTTTT.